Presented here are 5 T cell receptor beta chains from one specimen sequenced in a study of T cell responses to AZD1222 COVID-19 vaccine. TCRdb keeps only in-frame clones here, not all; method: immunoSEQ multiplex PCR. The sample consists of over 130,000 clones, 89% of them appearing once. The source material was peripheral blood, sampled on day 0 of AZD1222 vaccination. The receptors were sampled from an adult in good health.

This clone was seen a few times. The CDR3 is CASTRGGSGVQETQYF. For the CDR3, the DNA is TGTGCCAGCACCCGGGGGGGTAGCGGGGTCCAAGAGACCCAGTACTTC. The chain is built from TRBV3-1 (or the pseudogene TRBV3-2) and TRBJ2-5; 8 bases align to TRBD2. Germline-derived CDR1 and CDR2 are LGHDT and YNNKEL (reference sequence). The V gene end was trimmed by 7 bases and the J gene end by 1 base; junction bases not matched to a gene: 11. The CDR3 covers 16 residues.

The chain uses TRBV10-1 and TRBJ1-2; D gene unclear. The CDR3 length is 13 residues. CDR1 WNHNN and CDR2 SYGVQD come from the germline V gene (reference sequence). V lost 3 bases and J 4 bases, leaving 9 bases between the germline ends. The CDR3 nucleotides read TGCGCCAGCAGTGATGGCCCCCTCTATGGCTACACCTTC. It is translated as CASSDGPLYGYTF.

The chain uses TRBV27 and TRBJ2-7; D is perhaps TRBD1 (5 bases). The CDR3 has 13 amino acids. The V gene lost 11 bases and the J gene lost 3 bases, with 17 bases spanning the gap. Germline V CDR1 and CDR2: MNHEY, SMNVEV (reference sequence). CDR3: CAAGRKGFYEQYF. DNA for the CDR3: TGTGCCGCAGGACGAAAGGGGTTCTACGAGCAGTACTTC.

V is TRBV5-4 and J is TRBJ2-3; unclear D gene. Germline values: CDR1 SGHNT, CDR2 YYREEE (reference sequence). The CDR3 is 14 residues long. The V end lost 0 bases, the J end lost 3 bases, and 8 bases lay between the germline ends. The CDR3 reads CASSLDSDTDTQYF. CDR3 coding DNA: TGTGCCAGCAGCTTGGACAGCGATACAGATACGCAGTATTTT. Looking up the rest from reference TRBV5-4 and TRBJ2-3 gives the full variable domain: ETGVTQSPTHLIKTRGQQVTLRCSSQSGHNTVSWYQQALGQGPQFIFQYYREEENGRGNFPPRFSGLQFPNYSSELNVNALELDDSALYLCASSLDSDTDTQYFGPGTRLTVL.

The chain joins TRBV25-1 to TRBJ2-7; 9 nucleotides match TRBD1. J gave up 2 bases and V 2 bases, and 4 bases lay outside the gene matches. The CDR3 loop spans 15 amino acids. The germline V gene encodes CDR1 MGHDK and CDR2 SYGVNS. The CDR3 DNA sequence: TGTGCCAGCAGTGAAAAGGACAGGGGTCCCTACGAGCAGTACTTC. It is translated as CASSEKDRGPYEQYF.